This T cell receptor (beta chain) appears in the sequencing data of a study of cytomegalovirus exposure and HLA in healthy donors. 60 Vbeta and 13 Jbeta primers were used in PCR. Libraries were prepared by immunoSEQ multiplex PCR; TCRdb keeps only in-frame clonotypes and omits some of them. This sample has 150,000 to 200,000 clones, with approximately 81% found just once. Comments on this clone: Its antigen is as yet unknown.

Regarding the study as a whole: Being indistinguishable, some V segments were excluded, TRBV6-2 and TRBV6-3 among them.

CDR3 length: 14 residues. Deletions cut 5 bases from V and 6 bases from J, with 15 bases between. Germline V gene lookup returns CDR1 SGHTS and CDR2 YDEGEE. This sequence joins TRBV5-8 and TRBJ1-5; TRBD1 is a possible D gene (6 bases). The sequence was collected from a boy aged 5 to 17 in good health and CMV-seronegative. The specimen was PBMCs. The CDR3 nucleotides read TGTGCCAGCAGACTAGGGGGTCTGAGTCAGCCCCAGCATTTT. Translating gives CASRLGGLSQPQHF.